Listed here are 26 T cell receptor beta chains from one sample, sequenced in a study of blood T cells in healthy people across ages. Next came a second PCR, run for about 7 to 12 cycles, which used a sample-barcoded 5' primer along with a J-beta primer mix. TCRdb processed the 5' RACE reads anew with MiXCR; each CDR3 protein has one entry. The sample includes 950,000 to 1,200,000 distinct CDR3 sequences, 35% to 45% of them seen just once. Sequenced material: blood. These TCRs come from a man aged 18 to 35 in good health.

The chain recombines TRBV7-2 with TRBJ2-7; D gene uncertain. The V end lost 1 base, the J end lost 7 bases, and 20 bases lay between the germline ends. This CDR3 region has 16 residues. Germline V gene lookup returns CDR1 SGHTA and CDR2 FQGNSA. CDR3 nucleotide sequence: TGTGCCAGCAGCTTAGGTCGGGCGGCTTCCTACAATGAGCAGTACTTC. Encoded protein: CASSLGRAASYNEQYF.

This chain uses TRBV4-1 with TRBJ2-1; no clear D. The CDR3 is 16 residues long. CDR1 and CDR2 (germline): MGHRA, YSYEKL. Trimming took 0 bases from V and 9 from J, leaving 18 bases between them. DNA for the CDR3: TGCGCCAGCAGCCAAGAAGAAGGAAACCCGATCCTTGAGCAGTTCTTC. This codes for CASSQEEGNPILEQFF.

Many counts were recorded for this clonotype. This sequence joins TRBV29-1 and TRBJ2-3, with 7 positions matching TRBD1. Trimming removed 6 bases from V and 3 bases from J; junction bases left unmatched: 9. Germline values: CDR1 SQVTM, CDR2 ANQGSEA. The CDR3 covers 14 residues. The CDR3 DNA sequence: TGCAGCGTAGAACCCGACAGGGAAACAGATACGCAGTATTTT. Its protein product is CSVEPDRETDTQYF.

The chain couples TRBV20-1 to TRBJ1-6; D unclear. There are 13 residues in the CDR3. The germline V gene has CDR1 DFQATT and CDR2 SNEGSKA (reference sequence). V lost 5 bases, J lost 4 bases, and 9 bases lay in between. Here the CDR3 reads CSAPVGYNSPLHF. The CDR3 DNA reads as TGCAGTGCTCCCGTTGGGTATAATTCACCCCTCCACTTT.

This chain links TRBV6-6 with TRBJ2-7; D is undetermined. The CDR3 covers 17 residues. Per germline, CDR1 MNHNY and CDR2 SVGAGI (reference sequence). The V gene lost 6 bases and the J gene lost 4 bases, with 25 bases spanning the gap. The CDR3 sequence: CASSPRPRSTNNYEQYF. Here the CDR3 DNA reads TGTGCCAGCAGCCCACGACCGCGGTCGACGAACAATTACGAGCAGTACTTC.

Only a few counts were recorded for this clonotype. The rearrangement links TRBV3-1 to TRBJ1-2; 9 bases are shared with TRBD1. The ends lost 2 bases at V and 3 bases at J; junction bases unmatched: 10. Germline V CDR1 and CDR2: LGHDT, YNNKEL (reference sequence). The CDR3 covers 17 residues. CDR3 region: CASSQLMGQGVDYGYTF. The DNA for the CDR3 is TGTGCCAGCAGCCAATTAATGGGACAGGGCGTCGACTATGGCTACACCTTC.

Worth noting for this clonotype: One end of the junction does not line up with germline, which may come from a read error. The gene calls are TRBV20-1 and TRBJ2-6; unclear D gene. The CDR3 totals 13 residues. Germline V gene data show CDR1 as DFQATT and CDR2 as SNEGSKA (reference sequence). CDR3 loop: CGAASSGANVLTF. DNA for the CDR3: TGCGGTGCTGCGAGCTCTGGGGCCAACGTCCTGACTTTC.

Worth noting for this clonotype: One end of the junction varies from germline; a read error may be responsible. V and J are TRBV6-5 and TRBJ1-1; D is perhaps TRBD1 (6 bases). The CDR3 covers 15 residues. Germline CDR1 MNHEY, CDR2 SVGAGI. The CDR3 DNA reads as TGTGCCAGCAGTTCCCCGACAGGAAAGAACGCTGAAGCTTTCTTT. Protein product: CASSSPTGKNAEAFF.

This clonotype has just a few counts. This chain links TRBV11-1 with TRBJ2-1; TRBD2 matches 8 bases. This CDR3 contains 17 residues. Germline V CDR1 and CDR2: SGHAT, FQDESV (reference sequence). Trimming took 4 bases from V and 4 from J; bases not matched to a gene: 12. The CDR3 region is CASSSSGRAGGYNEQFF. CDR3 sequence (DNA): TGTGCCAGCAGCTCTTCAGGGCGCGCGGGGGGTTACAATGAGCAGTTCTTC.

The chain links TRBV2 to TRBJ1-5; D is undetermined. This CDR3 is 13 amino acids long. Germline V gene data show CDR1 as SNHLY and CDR2 as FYNNEI. V lost 4 bases, J lost 11 bases, and 15 bases lay in between. DNA for the CDR3: TGTGCCAGCAGTGGGGATGAGGGATTAGCCCAGCATTTT. Translating it yields CASSGDEGLAQHF.

This clonotype was recorded a few times. V and J are TRBV29-1 and TRBJ2-2; no definite D call. Trimming removed 5 bases at V and 3 bases at J, with 1 base between. The germline CDR1 and CDR2 sequences are SQVTM and ANQGSEA. The CDR3 consists of 10 residues. CDR3 residues: CSVYTGELFF. The CDR3 DNA reads TGCAGCGTTTACACCGGGGAGCTGTTTTTT.

The genes are TRBV6-2 or TRBV6-3 and TRBJ1-4; D gene ambiguous. Between the trimmed V and J ends, which lost 2 bases and 8 bases, there was a span of 9 bases. Germline CDR1 and CDR2: MNHEY and SVGEGT. The CDR3 runs to 13 residues. The CDR3 DNA sequence: TGTGCCAGCAGTTACGTGGGGAAGGAAAAACTGTTTTTT. Amino acid sequence: CASSYVGKEKLFF.

This clonotype was recorded once. This chain connects TRBV24-1 to TRBJ2-2; maybe TRBD1 (5 bases). Germline-derived CDR1 and CDR2 are KGHDR and SFDVKD. V shed 3 bases and J shed 5 bases, with 15 bases lying between them. The CDR3 length is 16 residues. CDR3 sequence reads: CATSDPGIGKTGELFF. CDR3 DNA: TGTGCCACCAGTGATCCAGGGATAGGGAAAACCGGGGAGCTGTTTTTT.

The genes are TRBV9 and TRBJ2-1; D might be TRBD1 (6 bases). Germline values: CDR1 SGDLS, CDR2 YYNGEE. The CDR3 sequence is 17 residues long. V lost 3 bases and J 0 bases, leaving 16 bases between the germline ends. CDR3 coding DNA: TGTGCCAGCAGCGCCCGCGGTAGGGGGAGCTCCTACAATGAGCAGTTCTTC. Residues: CASSARGRGSSYNEQFF.

The table lists this clonotype with a few counts. The chain joins TRBV12-3 or TRBV12-4 to TRBJ1-1; 8 nucleotides match TRBD1. The CDR3 length is 15 residues. Unmatched junction bases numbered 4, after V lost 4 bases and J lost 0 bases. The CDR3 DNA reads TGTGCCAGCAGTTCCCTACAGGGGGTGAACACTGAAGCTTTCTTT. Translated: CASSSLQGVNTEAFF.

This clonotype has only one observation. The chain has TRBV6-2 or TRBV6-3 and TRBJ1-1; D remains unclear. The V end lost 6 bases, the J end lost 10 bases, and 12 bases lay between the germline ends. Germline lookup yields CDR1 MNHEY and CDR2 SVGEGT. The CDR3 contains 11 residues. CDR3 in DNA: TGTGCCAGCAGCCTCGGGCCTGGAGCTTTCTTT. It is translated as CASSLGPGAFF.

The V call is TRBV7-8, the J call TRBJ2-1; 9 nucleotides align to TRBD2. V trimming: 5 bases; J trimming: 8 bases; junction bases outside the gene matches: 13. The CDR3 contains 16 residues. CDR1 and CDR2 from the germline V gene are SGHVS and FQNEAQ. DNA for the CDR3: TGTGCCAGCAGCCTTAGCGGGGGCGCTCCCCATTATGAGCAGTTCTTC. Translating it yields CASSLSGGAPHYEQFF.

This clonotype came up many times. The rearrangement links TRBV10-3 to TRBJ1-1, with D perhaps matching TRBD1 (5 bases). The V gene's germline CDR1 is ENHRY and CDR2 SYGVKD. V lost 8 bases to trimming and J lost 4 bases, with 11 bases between them. This CDR3 contains 12 residues. DNA for the CDR3: TGTGCCATCCGGGGGATAGGCACTGAAGCTTTCTTT. This codes for CAIRGIGTEAFF.

This clonotype was observed a few times. The chain recombines TRBV20-1 with TRBJ2-1, with 12 bases that match TRBD2. Germline lookup yields CDR1 DFQATT and CDR2 SNEGSKA (reference sequence). V gave up 4 bases and J gave up 4 bases; unmatched junction bases: 5. CDR3 length equals 15 residues. The CDR3 nucleotides are TGCAGTGCTAATATGGGACTAGCGGGTTACAATGAGCAGTTCTTC. It yields the protein CSANMGLAGYNEQFF.

V usage is TRBV4-1 and J usage is TRBJ1-2; D uncertain. Per germline, CDR1 MGHRA and CDR2 YSYEKL. The germline V and J ends were trimmed by 0 bases and 11 bases, with 19 bases remaining between them. CDR3 length: 15 amino acids. Here the CDR3 DNA reads TGCGCCAGCAGCCAAGATACAAGGCATCCTAGTTGGTACACCTTC. This translates into CASSQDTRHPSWYTF.

This chain links TRBV18 with TRBJ2-3; 7 bases fit TRBD1. Germline CDR1 and CDR2: KGHSH and LQKENI. J lost 2 bases, V lost 2 bases, and 13 bases had no gene match. This CDR3 is 18 amino acids long. The CDR3 loop reads CASSPKGGTYTHTDTQYF. CDR3 nucleotides: TGTGCCAGCTCACCAAAAGGGGGCACATACACCCACACAGATACGCAGTATTTT.

This clonotype was seen a handful of times. The V call is TRBV4-1, the J call TRBJ2-1; TRBD2 matches 10 bases. The CDR3 spans 15 residues. Germline V gives CDR1 MGHRA, CDR2 YSYEKL. The V segment lost 1 base and the J segment 7 bases; nucleotides outside the gene matches: 4. CDR3 protein: CASSQVWTSGNEQFF. The CDR3 DNA is TGCGCCAGCAGCCAAGTTTGGACTAGCGGAAATGAGCAGTTCTTC.

The V and J genes are TRBV15 and TRBJ2-6; D is ambiguous. V was pared by 3 bases and J by 1 base, with 7 bases between. This CDR3 has 15 residues. Per the germline V gene, CDR1 is LNHNV and CDR2 is YYDKDF (reference sequence). The CDR3 sequence is CATSSPPSGANVLTF. The CDR3 coding sequence is TGTGCCACCAGCAGCCCTCCATCTGGGGCCAACGTCCTGACTTTC.

This clonotype was observed a handful of times. The chain recombines TRBV9 with TRBJ2-7; 7 nucleotides agree with TRBD2. The CDR3 sequence is 16 residues long. The germline CDR1 and CDR2 sequences are SGDLS and YYNGEE. The V and J ends lost 0 bases and 3 bases, in that order; junction bases with no gene match: 9. CDR3 in DNA: TGTGCCAGCAGCGTAGACCTAGCGGCCGGAGGCTACGAGCAGTACTTC. Protein: CASSVDLAAGGYEQYF.

V usage is TRBV28 and J usage is TRBJ1-1; no reliable D call. This CDR3 is 15 amino acids long. Between the trimmed V and J ends, which lost 6 bases and 6 bases, there was a span of 20 bases. Germline CDR1 reads MDHEN; CDR2 reads SYDVKM. The CDR3 nucleotides are TGTGCCAGCAGCCCGCCGGGAGGGAGGGCAGCTGAAGCTTTCTTT. This encodes CASSPPGGRAAEAFF.

The rearrangement uses TRBV29-1 and TRBJ2-3, with a possible D match to TRBD1 (6 bases). There are 14 residues in the CDR3. Germline V gene lookup returns CDR1 SQVTM and CDR2 ANQGSEA. The V end lost 4 bases, the J end lost 4 bases, and 15 bases lay between the germline ends. Written as DNA, the CDR3 is TGCAGCGTTGCTAGGACAGCGAACCCAGATACGCAGTATTTT. It specifies CSVARTANPDTQYF.